Presented here are 13 T cell receptor beta chains from one specimen sequenced in a study of T cell changes during pregnancy in multiple sclerosis. Profiling relied on immunoSEQ multiplex PCR, and the TCRdb table lists in-frame clones only, not all of them. This sample has tens of thousands of clones, with about 90% found just once. The source material was CD4+ T cells from peripheral blood mononuclear cells, sampled after pregnancy. The receptor source for this set is a female donor in good health, enrolled as a control in a pregnancy study.

This chain uses TRBV13 with TRBJ2-3; TRBD2 matches 11 bases. This CDR3 comprises 14 residues. The trim removed 4 bases at V and 5 bases at J, leaving 2 bases unmatched. CDR1 is PRHDT, CDR2 FYEKMQ, per germline (reference sequence). In nucleotides, the CDR3 is TGTGCCAGCAGCTGGGGGACTAGCGGAGATACGCAGTATTTT. Translated, it gives CASSWGTSGDTQYF. Looking up the rest from reference TRBV13 and TRBJ2-3 gives the full variable domain: AAGVIQSPRHLIKEKRETATLKCYPIPRHDTVYWYQQGPGQDPQFLISFYEKMQSDKGSIPDRFSAQQFSDYHSELNMSSLELGDSALYFCASSWGTSGDTQYFGPGTRLTVL.

The chain combines TRBV28 with TRBJ1-2; 7 bases are a match to TRBD1. The ends lost 6 bases at V and 8 bases at J; junction bases unmatched: 12. This CDR3 spans 14 amino acids. Germline V lookup: CDR1 MDHEN, CDR2 SYDVKM. CDR3 sequence reads: CASSTGQAIIGYTF. Here the CDR3 DNA reads TGTGCCAGCAGCACCGGACAGGCCATCATCGGCTACACCTTC.

V usage is TRBV2 and J usage is TRBJ1-1; D remains unclear. This CDR3 spans 14 amino acids. V lost 11 bases to trimming and J lost 0 bases, with 16 bases between them. Germline loops: CDR1 SNHLY, CDR2 FYNNEI. CDR3 loop: CAGRTETMNTEAFF. CDR3 nucleotides: TGTGCCGGACGGACTGAGACCATGAACACTGAAGCTTTCTTT. Full variable domain (rest looked up from reference TRBV2 and TRBJ1-1): EPEVTQTPSHQVTQMGQEVILRCVPISNHLYFYWYRQILGQKVEFLVSFYNNEISEKSEIFDDQFSVERPDGSNFTLKIRSTKLEDSAMYFCAGRTETMNTEAFFGQGTRLTVV.

The chain combines TRBV5-1 with TRBJ2-7, with 9 positions matching TRBD1. CDR1 and CDR2 from the germline V gene are SGHRS and YFSETQ. This CDR3 region has 14 residues. The trim removed 4 bases at V and 0 bases at J, leaving 2 bases unmatched. CDR3: CASSGGQGSYEQYF. CDR3 nucleotide sequence: TGCGCCAGCAGCGGGGGACAGGGCTCCTACGAGCAGTACTTC.

V usage is TRBV27 and J usage is TRBJ1-4, with 8 bases aligning to TRBD1. Looked up from germline, CDR1 is MNHEY and CDR2 is SMNVEV (reference sequence). V shed 6 bases and J 7 bases; nucleotides not matched to a gene: 10. The CDR3 sequence is 15 residues long. CDR3 sequence (DNA): TGTGCCAGCAGCCGCGCAGGGGGCCAATTTGAAAAACTGTTTTTT. Amino acid sequence: CASSRAGGQFEKLFF.

The gene calls are TRBV19 and TRBJ1-2, with 7 bases matching TRBD1. Trimming removed 3 bases from V and 8 bases from J; junction bases left unmatched: 3. The CDR3 contains 12 residues. Germline values: CDR1 LNHDA, CDR2 SQIVND (reference sequence). The CDR3 is CASSIKGAGYTF. The CDR3 bases are TGTGCCAGTAGTATTAAGGGGGCCGGCTACACCTTC.

The V gene is TRBV11-2, the J gene TRBJ2-1; 7 positions match TRBD1. In germline, CDR1 is SGHAT, CDR2 FQNNGV. The CDR3 extends over 13 amino acids. V dropped 7 bases and J dropped 9; count of bases not matched to a gene: 9. The CDR3 nucleotides are TGTGCCAGCACCCCGACAGGGTTTAGTGAGCAGTTCTTC. It encodes CASTPTGFSEQFF.

The V and J genes are TRBV30 and TRBJ2-2; D is uncertain. Trimming pared 0 bases from V and 9 bases from J, leaving 14 bases between. The CDR3 has 14 amino acids. In germline, CDR1 is GTSNPN, CDR2 SVGIG (reference sequence). The CDR3 is CAWSVRGRRRELFF. The CDR3 DNA reads TGTGCCTGGAGTGTACGAGGCCGGCGGCGGGAGCTGTTTTTT.

This clone was picked up one time. The chain couples TRBV7-2 to TRBJ1-1; D gene ambiguous. Germline V gene sequence: CDR1 SGHTA, CDR2 FQGNSA. V shed 0 bases and J shed 4 bases, with 12 bases lying between them. The CDR3 spans 15 residues. The CDR3 nucleotides read TGTGCCAGCAGCTTAGCGCGGGGTCTGGCCACTGAAGCTTTCTTT. It encodes CASSLARGLATEAFF. The full variable domain, in which reference TRBV7-2 and TRBJ1-1 provide the parts outside the CDR3, is GAGVSQSPSNKVTEKGKDVELRCDPISGHTALYWYRQSLGQGLEFLIYFQGNSAPDKSGLPSDRFSAERTGGSVSTLTIQRTQQEDSAVYLCASSLARGLATEAFFGQGTRLTVV.

In this sample, this clone turned up once. The CDR3 reads CASSPPWASGGEKLFF. The CDR3 region has the DNA TGTGCCAGCTCACCACCGTGGGCCAGTGGGGGGGAAAAACTGTTTTTT. The rearrangement joins TRBV18 to TRBJ1-4; weak D call: TRBD1 (5 bases). V lost 0 bases, J lost 8 bases, and 16 bases lay in between. The CDR3 contains 16 residues. Germline V gene sequence: CDR1 KGHSH, CDR2 LQKENI.

The chain has TRBV30 and TRBJ1-2, with 7 bases aligning to TRBD1. The CDR3 contains 12 residues. Germline V gene sequence: CDR1 GTSNPN, CDR2 SVGIG (reference sequence). After removal of 4 bases from V and 7 bases from J, the junction contained 6 bases not matched to a gene. CDR3 in DNA: TGTGCCTGGACAGAGGGGGCGCCTGGCTACACCTTC. Translation gives CAWTEGAPGYTF.

V and J are TRBV18 and TRBJ2-7; 9 positions match TRBD1. CDR3 length: 14 residues. CDR1 is KGHSH and CDR2 is LQKENI in the germline V gene. V dropped 5 bases and J dropped 6; count of bases not matched to a gene: 8. CDR3 region: CASSSGTGTGEQYF. Here the CDR3 DNA reads TGTGCCAGCTCATCCGGGACAGGGACGGGCGAGCAGTACTTC.

This chain joins TRBV6-5 and TRBJ2-7, with TRBD2 identical over 8 bases. This CDR3 comprises 13 residues. CDR1 and CDR2 from the germline V gene are MNHEY and SVGAGI. The junction had 4 bases not matched to a gene; V was cut back by 5 bases and J by 4 bases. The CDR3 nucleotides are TGTGCCAGCAGTCGGGGGGGGCTTTACGAGCAGTACTTC. Translating gives CASSRGGLYEQYF.